One T cell receptor beta chain is described in this entry. Its antigen remains unidentified. After extraction with the RNeasy kit, about 0.5 to 1 ug of the RNA was reverse transcribed using random hexamers. The amplification used immunoSEQ multiplex PCR on TCR beta CDR3; it spanned 54 Vbeta and 13 Jbeta. TCRdb used MiXCR to reprocess the immunoSEQ multiplex PCR reads, holding one entry per CDR3 protein. This sample has around 300,000 distinct CDR3 sequences, with 89% found just once. The CDR3 is 12 amino acids. Trimming cost V 7 bases and J 6 bases; bases outside gene matches: 4. The multiple sclerosis control group consisted of treatment-naive patients whose relapsing-remitting disease, which was either stable or active, fulfilled revised McDonald criteria. This specimen comes from a study of CD8 T cells in Susac syndrome. Notes on the study in general: An acknowledgment was made by the study that its TCR sequencing and HLA analysis involved relatively few individuals.

The specimen was CD8+ T cells from PBMCs. This chain connects TRBV12-3 or TRBV12-4 to TRBJ1-2; 8 bases are shared with TRBD1. The TCR comes from a human donor with multiple sclerosis. The chain's CDR3 is CASTGTGDGYTF. CDR3 in DNA: TGTGCCAGCACCGGGACAGGCGATGGCTACACCTTC.